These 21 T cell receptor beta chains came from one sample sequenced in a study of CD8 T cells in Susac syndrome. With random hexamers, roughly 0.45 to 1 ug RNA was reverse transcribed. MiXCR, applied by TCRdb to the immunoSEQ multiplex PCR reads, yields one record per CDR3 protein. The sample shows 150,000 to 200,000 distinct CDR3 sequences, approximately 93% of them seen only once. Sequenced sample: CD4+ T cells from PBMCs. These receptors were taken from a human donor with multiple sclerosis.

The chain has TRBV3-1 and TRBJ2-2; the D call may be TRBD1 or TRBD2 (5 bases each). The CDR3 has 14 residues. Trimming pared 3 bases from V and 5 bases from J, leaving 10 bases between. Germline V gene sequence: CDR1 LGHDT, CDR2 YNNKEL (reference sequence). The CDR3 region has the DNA TGTGCCAGCAGCCAGGGGACCACTACCGGGGAGCTGTTTTTT. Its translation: CASSQGTTTGELFF.

CDR3 bases: TGTGCCACCAGTGATGCGGGACGGTCGAAAGAGACCCAGTACTTC. Residues: CATSDAGRSKETQYF. The J gene is TRBJ2-5, the V gene TRBV24-1; D may be TRBD2 (6 bases). Germline CDR1 KGHDR, CDR2 SFDVKD. Trimming left V 3 bases short and J 3 bases short, with 13 bases between. This CDR3 contains 15 residues.

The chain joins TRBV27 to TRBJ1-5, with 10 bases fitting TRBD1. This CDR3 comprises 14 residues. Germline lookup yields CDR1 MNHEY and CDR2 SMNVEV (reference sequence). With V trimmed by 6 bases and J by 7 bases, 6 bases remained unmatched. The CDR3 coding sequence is TGTGCCAGCAGGAGACAGGGGGCAGGACAGCCCCAGCATTTT. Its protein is CASRRQGAGQPQHF.

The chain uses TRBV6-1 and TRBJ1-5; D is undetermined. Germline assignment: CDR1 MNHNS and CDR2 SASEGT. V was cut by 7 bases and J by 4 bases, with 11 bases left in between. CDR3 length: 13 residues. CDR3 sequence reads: CASTPGGNQPQHF. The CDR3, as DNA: TGTGCCAGCACACCGGGAGGGAATCAGCCCCAGCATTTT.

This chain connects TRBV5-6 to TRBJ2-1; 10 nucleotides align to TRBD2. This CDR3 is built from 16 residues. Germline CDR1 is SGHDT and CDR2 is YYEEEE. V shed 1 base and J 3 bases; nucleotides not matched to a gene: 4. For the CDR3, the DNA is TGTGCCAGCAGCTTGTTCTGGACTAGCGGCTACAATGAGCAGTTCTTC. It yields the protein CASSLFWTSGYNEQFF.

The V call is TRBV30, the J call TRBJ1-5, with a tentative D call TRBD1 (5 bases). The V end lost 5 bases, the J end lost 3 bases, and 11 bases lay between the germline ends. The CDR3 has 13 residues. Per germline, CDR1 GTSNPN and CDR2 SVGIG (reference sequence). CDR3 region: CAWAPGLNQPQHF. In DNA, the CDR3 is TGTGCCTGGGCCCCGGGACTCAATCAGCCCCAGCATTTT.

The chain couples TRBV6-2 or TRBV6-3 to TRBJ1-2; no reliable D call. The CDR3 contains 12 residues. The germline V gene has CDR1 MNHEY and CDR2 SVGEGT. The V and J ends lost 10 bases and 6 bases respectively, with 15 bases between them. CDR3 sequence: CATPDGLHGYTF. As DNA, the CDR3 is TGTGCCACTCCGGACGGGCTGCATGGCTACACCTTC.

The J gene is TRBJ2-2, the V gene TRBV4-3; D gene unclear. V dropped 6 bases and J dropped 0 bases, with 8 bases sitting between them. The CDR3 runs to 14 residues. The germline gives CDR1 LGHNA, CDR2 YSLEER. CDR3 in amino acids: CASRADANTGELFF. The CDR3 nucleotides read TGCGCCAGCAGGGCGGACGCGAACACCGGGGAGCTGTTTTTT.

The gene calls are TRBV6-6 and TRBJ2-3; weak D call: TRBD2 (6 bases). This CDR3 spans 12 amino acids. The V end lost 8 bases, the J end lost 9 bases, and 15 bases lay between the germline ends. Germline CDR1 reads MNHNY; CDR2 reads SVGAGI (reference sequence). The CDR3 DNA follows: TGTGCCAGCGCACCAGGAGGGGAGACGCAGTATTTT. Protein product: CASAPGGETQYF.

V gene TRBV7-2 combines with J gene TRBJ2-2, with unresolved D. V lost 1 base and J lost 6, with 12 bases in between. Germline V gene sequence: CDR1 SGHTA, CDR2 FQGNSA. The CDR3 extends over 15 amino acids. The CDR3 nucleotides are TGTGCCAGCAGCTTAGATTTAGGTCCGGCCGGGGAGCTGTTTTTT. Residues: CASSLDLGPAGELFF.

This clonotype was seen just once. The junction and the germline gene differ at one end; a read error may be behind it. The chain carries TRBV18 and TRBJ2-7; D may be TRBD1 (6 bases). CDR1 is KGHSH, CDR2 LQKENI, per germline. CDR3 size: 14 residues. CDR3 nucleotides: TGTGCCAGCTCACCCAAGACAGGCCCCTATGAGCAGTACTTC. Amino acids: CASSPKTGPYEQYF.

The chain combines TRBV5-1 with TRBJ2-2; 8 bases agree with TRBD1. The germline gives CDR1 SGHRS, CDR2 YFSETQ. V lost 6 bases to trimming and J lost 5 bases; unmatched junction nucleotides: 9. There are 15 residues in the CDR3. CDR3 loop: CASTYLGQVTGELFF. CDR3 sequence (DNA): TGCGCCAGCACCTATTTGGGACAGGTAACCGGGGAGCTGTTTTTT.

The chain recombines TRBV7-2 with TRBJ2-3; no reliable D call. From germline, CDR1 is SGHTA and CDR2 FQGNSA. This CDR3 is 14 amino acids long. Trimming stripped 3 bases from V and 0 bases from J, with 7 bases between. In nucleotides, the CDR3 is TGTGCCAGCAGCTTTGGCTCTAGCACAGATACGCAGTATTTT. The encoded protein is CASSFGSSTDTQYF. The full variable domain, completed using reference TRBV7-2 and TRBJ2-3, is GAGVSQSPSNKVTEKGKDVELRCDPISGHTALYWYRQSLGQGLEFLIYFQGNSAPDKSGLPSDRFSAERTGGSVSTLTIQRTQQEDSAVYLCASSFGSSTDTQYFGPGTRLTVL.

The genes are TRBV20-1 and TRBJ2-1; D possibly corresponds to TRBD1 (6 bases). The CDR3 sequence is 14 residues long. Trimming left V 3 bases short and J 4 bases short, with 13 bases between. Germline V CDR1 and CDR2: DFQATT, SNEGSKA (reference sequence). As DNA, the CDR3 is TGCAGTGCTAGGGTCGTCACAGGGTACAATGAGCAGTTCTTC. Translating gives CSARVVTGYNEQFF.

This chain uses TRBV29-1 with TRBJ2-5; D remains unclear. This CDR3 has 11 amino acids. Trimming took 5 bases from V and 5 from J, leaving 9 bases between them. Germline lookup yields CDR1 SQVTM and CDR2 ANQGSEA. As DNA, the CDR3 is TGCAGCGTTTTAGGCAGCGAGACCCAGTACTTC. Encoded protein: CSVLGSETQYF.

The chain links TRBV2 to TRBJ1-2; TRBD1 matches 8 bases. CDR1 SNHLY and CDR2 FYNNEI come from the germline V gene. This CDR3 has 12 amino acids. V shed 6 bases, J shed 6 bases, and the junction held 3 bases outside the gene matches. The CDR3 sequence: CASRGQVHGYTF. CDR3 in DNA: TGTGCCAGCAGGGGACAGGTGCATGGCTACACCTTC. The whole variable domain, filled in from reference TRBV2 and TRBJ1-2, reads EPEVTQTPSHQVTQMGQEVILRCVPISNHLYFYWYRQILGQKVEFLVSFYNNEISEKSEIFDDQFSVERPDGSNFTLKIRSTKLEDSAMYFCASRGQVHGYTFGSGTRLTVV.

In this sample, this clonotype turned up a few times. DNA of the CDR3: TGTGCCAGCAACGGGCGGGCCGGAAACGCAGATACGCAGTATTTT. Encoded protein: CASNGRAGNADTQYF. This chain joins TRBV6-2 or TRBV6-3 and TRBJ2-3; D might be TRBD2 (5 bases). V gave up 7 bases and J gave up 4 bases, with 18 bases separating them. The CDR3 sequence is 15 residues long. Germline V gene sequence: CDR1 MNHEY, CDR2 SVGEGT.

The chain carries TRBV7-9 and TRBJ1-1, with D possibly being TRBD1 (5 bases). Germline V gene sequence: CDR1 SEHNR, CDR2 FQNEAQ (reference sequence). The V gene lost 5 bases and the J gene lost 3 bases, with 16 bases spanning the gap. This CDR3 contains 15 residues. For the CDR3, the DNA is TGTGCCAGCAGCACGATGCAGGTAGGGGACACTGAAGCTTTCTTT. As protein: CASSTMQVGDTEAFF.

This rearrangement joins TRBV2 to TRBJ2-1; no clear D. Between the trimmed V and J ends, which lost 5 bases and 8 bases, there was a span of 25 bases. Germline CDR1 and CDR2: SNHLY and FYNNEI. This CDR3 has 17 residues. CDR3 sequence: CASSSKWTSTPGDEQFF. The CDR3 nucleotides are TGTGCCAGCAGTTCTAAATGGACCTCTACGCCCGGCGATGAGCAGTTCTTC.

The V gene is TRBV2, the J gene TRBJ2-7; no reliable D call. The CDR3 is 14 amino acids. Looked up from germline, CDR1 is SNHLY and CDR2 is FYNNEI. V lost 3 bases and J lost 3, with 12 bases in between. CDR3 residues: CASSENTRYYEQYF. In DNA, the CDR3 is TGTGCCAGCAGTGAGAATACCAGGTACTACGAGCAGTACTTC. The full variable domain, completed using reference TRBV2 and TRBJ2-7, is EPEVTQTPSHQVTQMGQEVILRCVPISNHLYFYWYRQILGQKVEFLVSFYNNEISEKSEIFDDQFSVERPDGSNFTLKIRSTKLEDSAMYFCASSENTRYYEQYFGPGTRLTVT.

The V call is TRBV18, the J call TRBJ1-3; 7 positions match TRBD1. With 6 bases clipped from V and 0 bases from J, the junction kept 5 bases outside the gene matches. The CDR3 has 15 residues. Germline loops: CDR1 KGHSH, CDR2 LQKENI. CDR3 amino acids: CASSLGQSSGNTIYF. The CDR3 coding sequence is TGTGCCAGCTCTCTGGGACAGAGCTCTGGAAACACCATATATTTT.